One sample yielded the 27 T cell receptor beta chains listed below, sequenced in a study of tumor-infiltrating lymphocytes in primary liver carcinoma (dated by TCRdb to between 2016 and 2019). This sample was sequenced with an Illumina HiSeq 2500. A constant-region primer and ProtoScript II reverse transcriptase were used to reverse-transcribe TCRbeta-specific cDNA from roughly 480 ng total RNA. Construction of the TCRbeta libraries relied on three nested rounds of multiplex PCR, following a slightly modified ARM-PCR procedure. Each of the first two PCR rounds ran for approximately 10 cycles and used multiplex TRBV1-TRBV30 forward primers together with a Cbeta reverse primer. Through fastp at Q25 and MiXCR, TCRdb rebuilt clones from the public reads, retaining in-frame beta chains. Each entry is one CDR3 protein sequence, shown with its most common DNA and genes. The sample table contains about 200,000 distinct CDR3 sequences; only one count was recorded for less than 70% of them. The biggest ten clones account for approximately 7% of the sample.

Blood RNA was extracted from unsorted whole blood using TRIzol reagent, and germline DNA was obtained with the DNeasy Blood & Tissue kit. The sequencing sample was made of peripheral blood. Receptors originate from a woman aged 55-75 years with primary liver carcinoma and hepatitis B virus infection.

Worth noting for this clonotype: A read error may explain this, as a much larger clone is one base away. V usage is TRBV11-2 and J usage is TRBJ2-7; the match to TRBD2 covers 8 bases. CDR1 and CDR2 from the germline V gene are SGHAT and FQNNGV. With 11 bases clipped from V and 4 bases from J, the junction kept 16 bases outside the gene matches. The CDR3 contains 15 residues. The CDR3 loop is CAGNLESGSGYEQYF. The CDR3 region has the DNA TGTGCCGGCAACTTAGAAAGCGGGAGTGGATACGAGCAGTACTTC.

In its sample, this clonotype was seen many times. The chain joins TRBV4-2 to TRBJ2-7, with 7 bases matching TRBD1. J lost 1 base, V lost 4 bases, and 7 bases had no gene match. CDR1 and CDR2 (germline): LGHNA, YNFKEQ. This CDR3 has 15 residues. In nucleotides, the CDR3 is TGTGCCAGCAGCCGGACCGGGACAGAGTCCTACGAGCAGTACTTC. The encoded protein is CASSRTGTESYEQYF.

This clonotype was seen a few times. This clone may be a read error of a much larger clone one base away. CDR3 loop: CASRWDTEAFF. CDR3 bases: TGTGCCAGCCGGTGGGACACTGAAGCTTTCTTT. V and J are TRBV6-1 and TRBJ1-1; no clear D. This CDR3 spans 11 amino acids. Germline-derived CDR1 and CDR2 are MNHNS and SASEGT. V was pared by 8 bases and J by 3 bases, with 7 bases between.

The J gene is TRBJ1-5, the V gene TRBV30; D gene ambiguous. The J call may be mistaken, given a closer DNA end match to TRBJ2-3. CDR1 is GTSNPN and CDR2 is SVGIG in the germline V gene (reference sequence). The CDR3 is 14 amino acids. As DNA, the CDR3 is TGTGCCTGGAGTGGATCCGTTGGAAATCAGCCCCAGTATTTT. Translated, it gives CAWSGSVGNQPQYF.

This clonotype was detected many times. J is TRBJ1-6 and V is TRBV30; no definite D call. The germline gives CDR1 GTSNPN, CDR2 SVGIG (reference sequence). The CDR3 covers 13 residues. V lost 3 bases and J 12 bases, leaving 15 bases between the germline ends. The CDR3 region has the DNA TGTGCCTGGAGGGGGAACAATTTTTTACCCCTCCACTTT. It specifies CAWRGNNFLPLHF.

Comments on this clonotype: This sequence may be a read error, since a much larger clone differs from it by one base. The chain uses TRBV6-2 or TRBV6-3 and TRBJ2-5; the match to TRBD2 covers 10 bases. Germline V CDR1 and CDR2: MNHEY, SVGEGT. This CDR3 is built from 15 residues. The CDR3 region has the DNA TGTGTCAGCAACCTTCAACTAGCGGGACAAGAGACCCAGTACTTC. The encoded protein is CVSNLQLAGQETQYF.

Comment on this clonotype: A much more abundant neighbour one base away suggests this may be a read error. A read error is likely, as this CDR3 ends without the conserved phenylalanine or tryptophan. The genes are TRBV6-5 and TRBJ2-1; 8 nucleotides align to TRBD1. After removal of 4 bases from V and 8 bases from J, the junction contained 1 base not matched to a gene. Germline CDR1 MNHEY, CDR2 SVGAGI. The CDR3 extends over 12 amino acids. The CDR3 region is CASSLQGDEQFI. The DNA for the CDR3 is TGTGCCAGCAGTTTACAGGGGGATGAGCAGTTCATC.

The chain joins TRBV11-2 to TRBJ2-7; 8 bases agree with TRBD2. V lost 8 bases, J lost 13 bases, and 22 bases stayed unmatched. Germline loops: CDR1 SGHAT, CDR2 FQNNGV. CDR3 size: 15 residues. CDR3: CASCSDRGLVPGHYF. DNA of the CDR3: TGTGCCAGCTGCTCAGATAGGGGACTAGTTCCCGGGCACTACTTC.

About this clonotype: A much larger clone lies one base from this, so it may be a read error. The chain uses TRBV5-5 and TRBJ2-7; TRBD1 aligns across 8 bases. The CDR3 has 15 amino acids. V trimming: 5 bases; J trimming: 2 bases; junction bases outside the gene matches: 9. CDR1 is SGHKS, CDR2 YYEKEE, per germline (reference sequence). The CDR3 DNA follows: TGTGCCAGCAGAACGGAGGACAGGGAAACCTACGAGCAGTACTTC. Protein product: CASRTEDRETYEQYF.

About this clonotype: The conserved phenylalanine or tryptophan normally closing the CDR3 is absent here, so this likely arose from a read error. The chain employs TRBV5-4 and TRBJ2-2, with 11 positions matching TRBD2. Per germline, CDR1 SGHNT and CDR2 YYREEE (reference sequence). The CDR3 has 16 amino acids. V was pared by 2 bases and J by 1 base, with 1 base of the junction left unmatched. The CDR3 reads CASSFGTSGNTGELFL. Here the CDR3 DNA reads TGTGCCAGCAGCTTCGGGACTAGCGGGAACACCGGGGAGCTGTTTTTG.

This clonotype has a handful of counts. This chain links TRBV11-1 with TRBJ2-7; D unclear. The CDR3 sequence is 16 residues long. V was trimmed by 0 bases and J by 3 bases, leaving 15 bases between them. The germline V gene has CDR1 SGHAT and CDR2 FQDESV (reference sequence). The CDR3 loop reads CASSLALFGRDYEQYF. The CDR3 nucleotides read TGTGCCAGCAGCTTAGCGCTATTCGGCAGAGACTACGAGCAGTACTTC.

The rearrangement links TRBV5-1 to TRBJ2-3; 7 nucleotides line up with TRBD2. V trimming: 3 bases; J trimming: 6 bases; junction bases outside the gene matches: 1. CDR3 length: 12 residues. The germline V gene has CDR1 SGHRS and CDR2 YFSETQ. CDR3 protein: CASSWEGDTQYF. The DNA for the CDR3 is TGCGCCAGCAGCTGGGAGGGCGATACGCAGTATTTT.

This clonotype was counted ten times or more. The chain employs TRBV11-2 and TRBJ1-1; no reliable D call. CDR1 and CDR2 from the germline V gene are SGHAT and FQNNGV. With 0 bases removed from V and 0 bases from J, the gap between germline ends came to 8 bases. CDR3 length equals 15 residues. CDR3: CASSLERTVNTEAFF. CDR3 sequence (DNA): TGTGCCAGCAGCTTAGAAAGAACAGTGAACACTGAAGCTTTCTTT.

The genes are TRBV20-1 and TRBJ2-7; no clear D gene. This CDR3 is built from 12 residues. The germline V and J ends were trimmed by 0 bases and 9 bases, with 12 bases remaining between them. Germline V gene data show CDR1 as DFQATT and CDR2 as SNEGSKA (reference sequence). CDR3 nucleotides: TGCAGTGCTAGAGATTTACGGCCCGTGCAGTACTTC. Its protein product is CSARDLRPVQYF.

Concerning this clonotype: A much larger clone is a single base away; this may be a read error. The chain is built from TRBV12-3 or TRBV12-4 and TRBJ2-1, with D possibly TRBD2 on 5 matching bases. The CDR3 totals 14 residues. In nucleotides, the CDR3 is TGTGCCAGCGGTTTCTCCCAGCGGTACAATGAGCAGTTCTTC. Residues: CASGFSQRYNEQFF.

The chain joins TRBV2 to TRBJ2-7, with D tentatively TRBD2 (6 bases). The CDR3 contains 12 residues. The V and J ends lost 11 bases and 5 bases respectively, with 16 bases between them. The germline V gene encodes CDR1 SNHLY and CDR2 FYNNEI. The CDR3 loop reads CAGNSGAHEQYF. In nucleotides, the CDR3 is TGTGCCGGCAATAGCGGAGCCCACGAGCAGTACTTC.

A note on this clonotype: Compared with germline, one end of the junction differs, possibly owing to a read error. V is TRBV7-9 and J is TRBJ2-1; 7 nucleotides line up with TRBD2. The CDR3 length is 17 residues. The germline gives CDR1 SEHNR, CDR2 FQNEAQ (reference sequence). CDR3 sequence: CASSSDRRGVPYNEQFF. The DNA for the CDR3 is TGTGCTAGCAGCTCCGATCGACGGGGGGTACCGTACAATGAGCAGTTCTTC.

As to this clonotype: At one boundary the junction diverges from the germline segment, which might be a read error. The DNA for the CDR3 is TGCGCCAGCAGCCCCCGCGGACAGGGGGCCTACGAGCAGTACTTC. The encoded protein is CASSPRGQGAYEQYF. The J gene is TRBJ2-7, the V gene TRBV11-1, with TRBD1 identical over 10 bases. The CDR3 is 15 amino acids. Germline CDR1 and CDR2: SGHAT and FQDESV (reference sequence). The variable domain in full, with the rest retrieved from reference TRBV11-1 and TRBJ2-7, is EAEVAQSPRYKITEKSQAVAFWCDPISGHATLYWYRQILGQGPELLVQFQDESVVDDSQLPKDRFSAERLKGVDSTLKIQPAELGDSAMYLCASSPRGQGAYEQYFGPGTRLTVT.

Details on this clonotype: Possible read error: a much larger clone is one base away. V is TRBV6-6 and J is TRBJ2-1; 7 bases are a match to TRBD2. The CDR3 contains 16 residues. CDR1 and CDR2 (germline): MNHNY, SVGAGI (reference sequence). V lost 10 bases and J lost 2; bases outside the gene matches: 14. The CDR3 here is CATLKVASGPYNEQFF. The DNA of the CDR3 is TGTGCCACCCTTAAGGTGGCTAGCGGACCCTACAATGAGCAGTTCTTC.

This clonotype was seen many times. This chain connects TRBV5-4 to TRBJ2-5; TRBD2 might be the D (5 bases). The V gene lost 0 bases and the J gene lost 4 bases, with 10 bases spanning the gap. The length of the CDR3 is 14 residues. CDR1 SGHNT and CDR2 YYREEE come from the germline V gene (reference sequence). CDR3 nucleotides: TGTGCCAGCAGCTTGGCGAGGGTGGGAGAGACCCAGTACTTC. It specifies CASSLARVGETQYF. Complete variable domain (other parts from reference TRBV5-4 and TRBJ2-5): ETGVTQSPTHLIKTRGQQVTLRCSSQSGHNTVSWYQQALGQGPQFIFQYYREEENGRGNFPPRFSGLQFPNYSSELNVNALELDDSALYLCASSLARVGETQYFGPGTRLLVL.

Points on this clonotype: Given a much more abundant clone one base away, this may be a read error. This chain uses TRBV6-2 or TRBV6-3 with TRBJ2-1; D not resolved. In germline, CDR1 is MNHEY, CDR2 SVGEGT. The CDR3 length is 12 residues. V was trimmed by 7 bases and J by 6 bases, leaving 10 bases between them. The CDR3 sequence is CASTRYFNEQFF. CDR3 nucleotide sequence: TGTGCCAGCACCAGATACTTCAATGAGCAGTTCTTC.

J is TRBJ1-2 and V is TRBV6-1; D is perhaps TRBD1 (5 bases). Looked up from germline, CDR1 is MNHNS and CDR2 is SASEGT. Trimming took 4 bases from V and 6 from J, leaving 15 bases between them. The CDR3 length is 14 residues. The CDR3: CASSGAGPLHGYTF. The CDR3 nucleotides read TGTGCCAGCAGTGGAGCAGGGCCCCTCCATGGCTACACCTTC.

The J gene is TRBJ1-5, the V gene TRBV28, with unresolved D. The V and J ends lost 7 bases and 2 bases respectively, with 6 bases between them. Germline lookup yields CDR1 MDHEN and CDR2 SYDVKM. This CDR3 is 12 amino acids long. CDR3 nucleotide sequence: TGTGCCAGCACCTCGGGCAATCAGCCCCAGCATTTT. Protein product: CASTSGNQPQHF.

As concerns this clonotype: One junction end does not reproduce the germline sequence, and a read error may be involved. The chain couples TRBV11-1 to TRBJ2-7; unclear D gene. The germline V gene has CDR1 SGHAT and CDR2 FQDESV (reference sequence). This CDR3 has 11 amino acids. The CDR3 loop is CTSNSGPVLYF. The CDR3 DNA sequence: TGTACCAGCAACTCCGGACCTGTACTGTACTTC.

The rearrangement joins TRBV2 to TRBJ2-7, with D tentatively TRBD1 (5 bases). V lost 7 bases and J 3 bases, leaving 16 bases between the germline ends. The germline V gene has CDR1 SNHLY and CDR2 FYNNEI. The CDR3 sequence is 14 residues long. CDR3 DNA: TGTGCCAGCATTCTGGTACAGGATAACTACGAGCAGTACTTC. This gives the protein CASILVQDNYEQYF.

The CDR3 loop reads CSGQGGADTQYF. As DNA, the CDR3 is TGCAGTGGACAGGGAGGAGCAGATACGCAGTATTTT. The chain couples TRBV20-1 to TRBJ2-3, with D perhaps TRBD1 (7 bases). The V end lost 7 bases, the J end lost 4 bases, and 12 bases lay between the germline ends. From germline, CDR1 is DFQATT and CDR2 SNEGSKA (reference sequence). This CDR3 spans 12 amino acids.

Concerning this clonotype itself: One junction end disagrees with the germline gene, perhaps due to a read error. This chain uses TRBV6-6 with TRBJ2-7; a possible D gene is TRBD2 (5 bases). This CDR3 contains 16 residues. The germline CDR1 and CDR2 sequences are MNHNY and SVGAGI (reference sequence). The CDR3 DNA reads TGTGCCACCAGTGGCACTAGAGGGAGAATCTCCCACGAGCAGTACTTC. Translation gives CATSGTRGRISHEQYF.